These 22 T cell receptor beta chains were all obtained from the same sample, sequenced in a study of T-cell reconstitution after alpha-beta-depleted transplantation in children. As it was prepared, the TCRbeta library received unique molecular identifiers. TCRdb recomputed calls from the PCR reads with MiXCR, one row per CDR3 protein. The sample lists some 200,000 distinct CDR3 sequences; 6.3% were seen once. The sequencing here drew on PBMCs, taken before TCRalphabeta/CD19-depleted stem cell transplant. Receptor source: a girl under three years old with combined immunodeficiency, due to receive a stem cell transplant.

This clonotype was recorded at least ten times. The genes are TRBV7-9 and TRBJ2-7; no definite D call. Per the germline V gene, CDR1 is SEHNR and CDR2 is FQNEAQ (reference sequence). The CDR3 sequence is 15 residues long. The V end lost 0 bases, the J end lost 5 bases, and 14 bases lay between the germline ends. The CDR3 nucleotides are TGTGCCAGCAGCTTAGCCGGGCTAATTTCCGACGAGCAGTACTTC. It encodes CASSLAGLISDEQYF.

Only a few counts were recorded for this clonotype. The chain is built from TRBV15 and TRBJ2-2, with 11 nucleotides matching TRBD2. This CDR3 comprises 20 residues. Germline V CDR1 and CDR2: LNHNV, YYDKDF (reference sequence). V was clipped by 4 bases and J by 2 bases; unmatched bases: 15. CDR3 bases: TGTGCCACCAGCACGCCGGCGATCCTAACTAGCGGGGGAAACACCGGGGAGCTGTTTTTT. It is translated as CATSTPAILTSGGNTGELFF. Together with reference TRBV15 and TRBJ2-2, the CDR3 gives the full variable domain: DAMVIQNPRYQVTQFGKPVTLSCSQTLNHNVMYWYQQKSSQAPKLLFHYYDKDFNNEADTPDNFQSRRPNTSFCFLDIRSPGLGDTAMYLCATSTPAILTSGGNTGELFFGEGSRLTVL.

In its sample, this clonotype was seen many times. The chain has TRBV20-1 and TRBJ1-2; tentative D call: TRBD1 (6 bases). The CDR3 is made up of 18 amino acids. V was clipped by 2 bases and J by 4 bases, with 26 bases between them. CDR1 is DFQATT and CDR2 is SNEGSKA in the germline V gene (reference sequence). For the CDR3, the DNA is TGCAGTGCTAGAAAGCGTTCCTCTACTTTACAGGGTAGCTATGGCTACACCTTC. Translated, it gives CSARKRSSTLQGSYGYTF.

This clonotype was observed many times. The chain has TRBV4-3 and TRBJ2-2; unclear D gene. From germline, CDR1 is LGHNA and CDR2 YSLEER. The CDR3 has 17 residues. The V end was cut by 1 base, the J end by 7 bases, with 19 bases between. The CDR3 bases are TGCGCCAGCAGCCAAGGGTGGAAGCCGGATGGGGACGGGGAGCTGTTTTTT. Translation gives CASSQGWKPDGDGELFF.

This clonotype showed up many times. This chain uses TRBV4-3 with TRBJ2-7; the D is unclear. The V gene's germline CDR1 is LGHNA and CDR2 YSLEER. Trimming took 0 bases from V and 4 from J, leaving 10 bases between them. CDR3 length equals 14 residues. CDR3 amino acids: CASSQEWGRYEQYF. The CDR3 DNA reads TGCGCCAGCAGCCAAGAGTGGGGAAGGTACGAGCAGTACTTC.

This clonotype appeared many times. The chain uses TRBV29-1 and TRBJ1-2; 7 bases line up with TRBD1. The CDR3 is 13 amino acids. Losses at the gene ends were 6 bases for V and 5 bases for J; bases not matched to a gene: 9. In germline, CDR1 is SQVTM, CDR2 ANQGSEA. The CDR3 nucleotides read TGCAGCGTCCGGACAGGCCGAGAGTATGGCTACACCTTC. Its protein product is CSVRTGREYGYTF.

This clonotype was seen repeatedly, ten times or more. The V gene is TRBV12-3 or TRBV12-4, the J gene TRBJ2-1; D assignment may be TRBD1 or TRBD2 (5 bases each). The CDR3 spans 15 residues. V lost 5 bases and J 8 bases, leaving 19 bases between the germline ends. The CDR3, as DNA: TGTGCCAGCAGTCCCTCCGGGGCAGGGAGTGATGAGCAGTTCTTC. Its protein product is CASSPSGAGSDEQFF.

This clonotype was detected many times. The chain is built from TRBV6-5 and TRBJ2-5; 10 bases are shared with TRBD2. Germline-derived CDR1 and CDR2 are MNHEY and SVGAGI. CDR3 length: 17 residues. V shed 10 bases and J 2 bases; nucleotides not matched to a gene: 16. The CDR3 here is CATTLGLAGEEQETQYF. The CDR3 DNA follows: TGTGCCACTACCTTGGGTCTAGCGGGAGAGGAGCAAGAGACCCAGTACTTC.

The table lists this clonotype with many counts. The V and J genes are TRBV28 and TRBJ2-5; D remains unclear. Trimming stripped 2 bases from V and 1 base from J, with 8 bases between. CDR3 length equals 14 residues. CDR1 is MDHEN, CDR2 SYDVKM, per germline. The CDR3 DNA reads as TGTGCCAGCAGTTTAGGTCTGTTCCAAGAGACCCAGTACTTC. The encoded protein is CASSLGLFQETQYF.

Turning to this clonotype: Just one base apart from a much larger clone, this may be a read error. The V gene is TRBV5-1, the J gene TRBJ2-1; 7 bases align to TRBD2. V lost 9 bases and J lost 8; bases outside the gene matches: 17. The germline CDR1 and CDR2 sequences are SGHRS and YFSETQ. This CDR3 is 15 amino acids long. The DNA of the CDR3 is TGCGCCAACACTTCTTCTAGCGGTCCTTGGGATGAGCAGTTCTTC. It yields the protein CANTSSSGPWDEQFF.

This clonotype was observed many times. The chain is built from TRBV28 and TRBJ1-2; perhaps TRBD1 as D (5 bases). CDR3 length: 14 residues. Trimming shortened V by 4 bases and J by 4 bases, and 13 bases separated the two germline ends. The germline gives CDR1 MDHEN, CDR2 SYDVKM. The CDR3 DNA follows: TGTGCCAGCAGTTCCCGGGGGGACCCCTATGGCTACACCTTC. It specifies CASSSRGDPYGYTF.

With regard to this clonotype: This clone may be a read error of a much larger clone one base away. Likely a read error: the CDR3 ends without its conserved phenylalanine or tryptophan. This chain connects TRBV3-1 to TRBJ1-1, with 8 bases identical to TRBD1. CDR1 is LGHDT and CDR2 is YNNKEL in the germline V gene (reference sequence). V trimming: 5 bases; J trimming: 3 bases; junction bases outside the gene matches: 11. This CDR3 region has 16 residues. The CDR3 nucleotides read TGTGCCAGCAGCTACGGACAGGGTAGTAGAGACACTGAAGCTTTCTCT. It yields the protein CASSYGQGSRDTEAFS.

This clonotype has a count of ten or more. The genes are TRBV14 and TRBJ1-1, with D tentatively TRBD1 (5 bases). V gave up 4 bases and J gave up 8 bases, with 20 bases separating them. The CDR3 extends over 15 amino acids. Germline-derived CDR1 and CDR2 are SGHDN and FVKESK. The DNA for the CDR3 is TGTGCCAGCAGCCTCGCCCAGGGCCGGGGGGTCGAAGCTTTCTTT. It specifies CASSLAQGRGVEAFF. The whole variable domain, filled in from reference TRBV14 and TRBJ1-1, reads EAGVTQFPSHSVIEKGQTVTLRCDPISGHDNLYWYRRVMGKEIKFLLHFVKESKQDESGMPNNRFLAERTGGTYSTLKVQPAELEDSGVYFCASSLAQGRGVEAFFGQGTRLTVV.

This clonotype was counted many times. The J gene is TRBJ2-7, the V gene TRBV5-5; possibly TRBD2 for D (5 bases). The germline V gene encodes CDR1 SGHKS and CDR2 YYEKEE (reference sequence). The V gene lost 8 bases and the J gene lost 0 bases, with 12 bases spanning the gap. The CDR3 is made up of 13 amino acids. The CDR3: CARETGSSYEQYF. In DNA form, the CDR3 reads TGTGCCAGAGAAACGGGGAGCTCCTACGAGCAGTACTTC.

This clonotype was counted only a few times. Germline and junction disagree at one end, which may indicate a read error. The CDR3 DNA reads as TGTGCTAGTGGTCCTCTCGGACAGGGGGCGAACGCTGAAGCTTTCTTT. Protein: CASGPLGQGANAEAFF. The chain carries TRBV12-5 and TRBJ1-1; 11 positions agree with TRBD1. The germline gives CDR1 LGHNT, CDR2 FRNRAP. The CDR3 is 16 residues long.

This clonotype was counted ten times or more. The chain recombines TRBV20-1 with TRBJ1-6; possible D gene TRBD1, 6 bases. Germline V gene data show CDR1 as DFQATT and CDR2 as SNEGSKA (reference sequence). The V gene lost 0 bases and the J gene lost 10 bases, with 13 bases spanning the gap. The CDR3 spans 14 residues. The CDR3 DNA reads TGCAGTGCTAGAGATCAGGGGTCTCGGTCACCCCTCCACTTT. It translates to CSARDQGSRSPLHF.

In this sample, this clonotype turned up many times. This chain connects TRBV7-6 to TRBJ2-5; the D gene is possibly TRBD2 (5 bases). Trimming pared 2 bases from V and 1 base from J, leaving 11 bases between. Germline loops: CDR1 SGHVS, CDR2 FNYEAQ. This CDR3 has 15 amino acids. In DNA form, the CDR3 reads TGTGCCAGCAGCTTAACGGGGATCAGCCAAGAGACCCAGTACTTC. This translates into CASSLTGISQETQYF. The entire variable domain, with the rest obtained from reference TRBV7-6 and TRBJ2-5, is as follows: GAGVSQSPRYKVTKRGQDVALRCDPISGHVSLYWYRQALGQGPEFLTYFNYEAQQDKSGLPNDRFSAERPEGSISTLTIQRTEQRDSAMYRCASSLTGISQETQYFGPGTRLLVL.

This clonotype has ten or more counts. The chain combines TRBV6-6 with TRBJ2-5; D is unresolved. CDR1 and CDR2 (germline): MNHNY, SVGAGI (reference sequence). This CDR3 comprises 12 residues. V shed 4 bases and J shed 2 bases, with 5 bases lying between them. CDR3 sequence: CASSFEQETQYF. The CDR3 DNA is TGTGCCAGCAGTTTCGAACAAGAGACCCAGTACTTC.

As regards this clonotype: A read error may be the cause here, since a much bigger clone is one base away. This chain uses TRBV11-2 with TRBJ1-4; D is unclear. The CDR3 totals 15 residues. CDR1 is SGHAT, CDR2 FQNNGV, per germline. CDR3 sequence: CDSSHYKGTLKKLFF. CDR3 nucleotide sequence: TGTGACAGCAGCCACTACAAGGGTACCCTTAAAAAACTGTTTTTT.

There are many counts of this clonotype. The chain recombines TRBV6-2 or TRBV6-3 with TRBJ2-5; 11 bases fit TRBD2. Per the germline V gene, CDR1 is MNHEY and CDR2 is SVGEGT. This CDR3 contains 13 residues. J gave up 3 bases and V 6 bases, and 0 bases lay outside the gene matches. Here the CDR3 DNA reads TGTGCCAGCAGGGGACTAGCGGAAGAGACCCAGTACTTC. It translates to CASRGLAEETQYF.

This clonotype has only a few counts. The chain carries TRBV27 and TRBJ2-1; 10 bases align to TRBD2. Trimming removed 6 bases from V and 2 bases from J; junction bases left unmatched: 4. CDR3 length: 15 amino acids. The germline CDR1 and CDR2 sequences are MNHEY and SMNVEV (reference sequence). The CDR3 nucleotides are TGTGCCAGCAGGATCCTAGCGGGGGCCTACAATGAGCAGTTCTTC. Translating gives CASRILAGAYNEQFF.

There are many counts of this clonotype. The chain has TRBV27 and TRBJ2-2; D is unclear. The germline V gene has CDR1 MNHEY and CDR2 SMNVEV (reference sequence). The ends were cut back, 8 bases at V and 7 bases at J, with 8 bases in the middle. The CDR3 covers 11 residues. The CDR3 DNA reads as TGTGCCAGCGGTCTTATCGGGGAGCTGTTTTTT. As protein: CASGLIGELFF.